This note documents a single TCR beta chain sequence. Produced via immunoSEQ multiplex PCR; TCRdb's table is partial and in-frame only. This sample yields about 130,000 clones, of which about 93% are seen a single time; 13% to 15% belongs to the top ten. This CDR3 region has 16 residues. Germline values: CDR1 GTSNPN, CDR2 SVGIG (reference sequence). Trimming cost V 1 base and J 4 bases, with 16 bases left between them. These data come from a study of control samples from healthy donors and cancer patients. Sequencing used PBMCs. The receptor comes from a man aged 55 to 69 with colorectal cancer. This chain connects TRBV30 to TRBJ1-4; a weak D match, TRBD1 (6 bases). The CDR3 DNA follows: TGTGCCTGGAGTGGAAGAACAGGGAGGGATAATGAAAAACTGTTTTTT. It translates to CAWSGRTGRDNEKLFF.